The rows below give T cell receptor beta chains drawn from one sample of a study of T-cell memory formation after mild COVID-19. MiXCR, run by TCRdb on the 5' RACE reads, gives a single entry per CDR3 protein. The data show under 550,000 distinct CDR3 sequences, 18% seen once. The sequenced sample was PBMCs or a T cell subset sorted from them (not recorded which). These receptor sequences come from a man aged 18-30 years who had mild COVID-19 (a few samples of this study predate the infection). Cell type and time point are not known. Both conserved end residues are part of each CDR3. D genes are given only for firm matches. Rows may omit the clone size; those that give it use once, few, many or a size class.

clone_size,j_call,v_call,d_call,cdr3_nt,cdr3_aa
few,TRBJ1-5,TRBV7-2,TRBD1,TGTGCCAGCAGCTTATCCAGGGGGGACAGGGGGTTTGTTCAGCCCCAGCATTTT,CASSLSRGDRGFVQPQHF
once,TRBJ2-7,TRBV7-9,-,TGTGCCAGCAGCTCGGACCGCGACTCCTACGAGCAGTACTTC,CASSSDRDSYEQYF
-,TRBJ1-1,TRBV2,-,TGTGCCAGCAGTGAACAGGGGCGGCACACTGAAGCTTTCTTT,CASSEQGRHTEAFF
-,TRBJ2-1,TRBV5-1,TRBD1,TGCGCCAGCAGAGACCGACCGGGACAGTCCTACAATGAGCAGTTCTTC,CASRDRPGQSYNEQFF
-,TRBJ1-2,TRBV7-9,TRBD1,TGTGCCAGCAGCGAACCGGGACAGGGTAGAGGCTACACCTTC,CASSEPGQGRGYTF
many,TRBJ1-1,TRBV10-3,-,TGTGCCATCAGTGAGGGGGCCGGGCAGACTGAAGCTTTCTTT,CAISEGAGQTEAFF
few,TRBJ2-2,TRBV4-3,-,TGCGCCAGCAGCCAAGATTTCCGGGATGGCACCGGGGAGCTGTTTTTT,CASSQDFRDGTGELFF
-,TRBJ2-6,TRBV20-1,-,TGCAGTGCTAGAAGCGGGACATCGGGGGCCAACGTCCTGACTTTC,CSARSGTSGANVLTF
few,TRBJ1-1,TRBV20-1,TRBD1,TGCAGTGCTAGAGATAATGCAGGGGGATTTACTGAAGCTTTCTTT,CSARDNAGGFTEAFF
-,TRBJ2-5,TRBV4-1,TRBD1,TGCGCCAGCAGCCGAAGGAATAGGGGGCTTTCAGAGACCCAGTACTTC,CASSRRNRGLSETQYF
few,TRBJ1-2,TRBV7-9,-,TGTGCCAGCAAGAGGGTTGCCGAACTTTATGGCTACACCTTC,CASKRVAELYGYTF
-,TRBJ1-1,TRBV6-5,TRBD1,TGTGCCAGCAGTTCTACCCGGGACAGCTTTATGAACACTGAAGCTTTCTTT,CASSSTRDSFMNTEAFF
-,TRBJ1-1,TRBV4-2,-,TGTGCCAGCAGCCGAAATGTTCAGGGCACTGAAGCTTTCTTT,CASSRNVQGTEAFF
-,TRBJ2-2,TRBV7-2,TRBD1,TGTGCCAGCAGCCCCCGGGACAGGGGGAACGGGGAGCTGTTTTTT,CASSPRDRGNGELFF
-,TRBJ1-6,TRBV4-2,-,TGTGCCAGCAGCCAAGACGAGTTGGGTTCACCCCTCCACTTT,CASSQDELGSPLHF
few,TRBJ2-2,TRBV12-3/TRBV12-4,TRBD1,TGTGCCAGCAGTCAAGGGGACAGGGGAAGGGCCGGGGAGCTGTTTTTT,CASSQGDRGRAGELFF
few,TRBJ2-7,TRBV4-3,TRBD2,TGCGCCAGCAGCCAAGGGCGACTAGCGGGCGAGCAGTACTTC,CASSQGRLAGEQYF
-,TRBJ1-1,TRBV20-1,-,TGCAGTGCTAGCGAGGTGGTGAACACTGAAGCTTTCTTT,CSASEVVNTEAFF
few,TRBJ2-3,TRBV7-8,TRBD1,TGTGCCAGCAGCAGATTGACAGGGGGCCGGACAGATACGCAGTATTTT,CASSRLTGGRTDTQYF
-,TRBJ1-2,TRBV5-1,TRBD1,TGCGCCAGCAGCTTGAATTACCCGGGACAGCACTATGGCTACACCTTC,CASSLNYPGQHYGYTF
few,TRBJ2-2,TRBV4-2,TRBD2,TGTGCCAGCAGCCCGGGACTAGCGGGGGCGGAGAACACCGGGGAGCTGTTTTTT,CASSPGLAGAENTGELFF
-,TRBJ2-7,TRBV6-2/TRBV6-3,-,TGTGCCAGCAGTTACGCTCCCATGCAGGGGAGCTCCTACGAGCAGTACTTC,CASSYAPMQGSSYEQYF
-,TRBJ1-1,TRBV7-9,-,TGTGCCAGCAGCCCGACAGAGATGAACACTGAAGCTTTCTTT,CASSPTEMNTEAFF
few,TRBJ2-3,TRBV4-1,-,TGCGCCAGCAGCCAACTGACTAGAGGTCGGTTTGAGGGTACGCAGTATTTT,CASSQLTRGRFEGTQYF
few,TRBJ2-3,TRBV27,TRBD2,TGTGCCAGCAGTCTTGGACTAGCGAGGAGCCCAGATACGCAGTATTTT,CASSLGLARSPDTQYF
few,TRBJ1-1,TRBV7-9,-,TGTGCCAGCAGCTTATCGCAGGGGCGATTGACTGAAGCTTTCTTT,CASSLSQGRLTEAFF
-,TRBJ2-3,TRBV7-2,-,TGTGCCAGCAGCGTCCGGGGTACGCAGTATTTT,CASSVRGTQYF
once,TRBJ1-2,TRBV5-6,-,TGTGCCAGCAGCCGACTACCGCGGGGGGACGGCTACACCTTC,CASSRLPRGDGYTF
many,TRBJ1-4,TRBV3-1,-,TGTGCCAGCAGCCAAGATACGGGGGCGAATGAAAAACTGTTTTTT,CASSQDTGANEKLFF
-,TRBJ1-3,TRBV5-1,TRBD1,TGCGCCAGCAGCTTGACAGGGGGCCCCGAATCTGGAAACACCATATATTTT,CASSLTGGPESGNTIYF
few,TRBJ2-3,TRBV19,-,TGTGCCAGTAGTGGCAGAGATAATACGCAGTATTTT,CASSGRDNTQYF
few,TRBJ2-7,TRBV10-3,-,TGTGCCATCAGTGATTCGACAGGCACGCCCTACGAGCAGTACTTC,CAISDSTGTPYEQYF
-,TRBJ1-3,TRBV4-2,-,TGTGCCAGCAGCCAAGACCCGGCCTCTGGAAACACCATATATTTT,CASSQDPASGNTIYF
many,TRBJ2-2,TRBV4-3,-,TGCGCCAGCAGCCAGCTCTTCACCGGGGAGCTGTTTTTT,CASSQLFTGELFF
-,TRBJ2-1,TRBV24-1,-,TGTGCCACCAGTGATTTGGTAGTCGGACATAGCTCCTACAATGAGCAGTTCTTC,CATSDLVVGHSSYNEQFF
-,TRBJ2-2,TRBV3-1,-,TGTGCCAGCAGCCAAGATTGGTGGGGCACCGGGGAGCTGTTTTTT,CASSQDWWGTGELFF
many,TRBJ1-2,TRBV7-2,-,TGTGCCAGCAGCTTAGACAGGAGTTATGGCTACACCTTC,CASSLDRSYGYTF
-,TRBJ1-5,TRBV20-1,-,TGCAGTGCTAGAGATCGAAGGTTAGGGAGCAATCAGCCCCAGCATTTT,CSARDRRLGSNQPQHF
few,TRBJ2-7,TRBV9,TRBD1,TGTGCCAGCAGCGTAGGACAGGGGATAGCCTACGAGCAGTACTTC,CASSVGQGIAYEQYF
-,TRBJ2-2,TRBV11-2,-,TGTGCCAGCTCTCTAATCCGGGGCCTAGGGGCCGGGGAGCTGTTTTTT,CASSLIRGLGAGELFF
many,TRBJ2-3,TRBV7-3,TRBD2,TGTGCCAGCAGCCCGCGACTAGCGGGGGATCGGACAGATACGCAGTATTTT,CASSPRLAGDRTDTQYF
few,TRBJ2-5,TRBV5-1,-,TGCGCCAGCAGGTTCGGTATACAGCAAGAGACCCAGTACTTC,CASRFGIQQETQYF
few,TRBJ1-4,TRBV7-9,TRBD1,TGTGCCAGCAGCCGTTCCGGGACAGGGGGAAGGAAACTGTTTTTT,CASSRSGTGGRKLFF
many,TRBJ2-2,TRBV30,-,TGTGCCTGGAGTGTAGACAGACCAGACACCGGGGAGCTGTTTTTT,CAWSVDRPDTGELFF
few,TRBJ2-5,TRBV4-2,TRBD1,TGTGCCAGCAGCCGGGACAGGGCTACTCAAGAGACCCAGTACTTC,CASSRDRATQETQYF
-,TRBJ2-2,TRBV5-1,-,TGCGCCAGCACCCAGAAACAGACTAACACCGGGGAGCTGTTTTTT,CASTQKQTNTGELFF
-,TRBJ1-5,TRBV6-5,-,TGTGCCAGCAGTGAGAATAAGTATCAGCCCCAGCATTTT,CASSENKYQPQHF
-,TRBJ1-2,TRBV6-6,-,TGTGCCAGCAGACCCTCGGGTGGCTACACCTTC,CASRPSGGYTF
many,TRBJ2-3,TRBV18,-,TGTGCCAGCTCACCAAGGGATACAGATACGCAGTATTTT,CASSPRDTDTQYF
-,TRBJ2-5,TRBV10-3,TRBD1,TGTGCCATCAGCCCGGACAGGGGGGAGACCCAGTACTTC,CAISPDRGETQYF
-,TRBJ1-2,TRBV9,TRBD1,TGTGCCAGCAGCGTGCAGGGGGCCTACTATGGCTACACCTTC,CASSVQGAYYGYTF
few,TRBJ2-1,TRBV7-2,TRBD1,TGTGCCACCGACGGACAGGGCTCCTACAATGAGCAGTTCTTC,CATDGQGSYNEQFF
few,TRBJ2-6,TRBV4-2,-,TGTGCCAGCAGCCATACTCGCGTCTCTGGGGCCAACGTCCTGACTTTC,CASSHTRVSGANVLTF